The 11 T cell receptor beta chains below were found in one sample sequenced in a study of T-cell memory formation after mild COVID-19. TCRdb reprocessed the 5' RACE reads via MiXCR and lists one record per CDR3 protein. Here the sample spans 210,000 or so distinct CDR3 sequences, around 19% being singletons. Sequences were obtained from PBMCs or a T cell subset sorted from them (not recorded which). These receptors came from an adult woman who had mild COVID-19 (a few samples of this study predate the infection). Cell type and time point are not known.

The chain couples TRBV5-5 to TRBJ2-7, with D tentatively TRBD2 (5 bases). V was pared by 0 bases and J by 4 bases, with 8 bases between. Germline V gene lookup returns CDR1 SGHKS and CDR2 YYEKEE (reference sequence). CDR3 length: 13 residues. The CDR3 sequence is CASSLVPGYEQYF. CDR3 nucleotide sequence: TGTGCCAGCAGCTTGGTTCCGGGGTACGAGCAGTACTTC.

CDR3 bases: TGTGCCAGCAGCAGGACAGGGAGGTACACCGGGGAGCTGTTTTTT. Translated: CASSRTGRYTGELFF. This chain links TRBV25-1 with TRBJ2-2, with 8 bases aligning to TRBD1. The CDR3 length is 15 residues. Per germline, CDR1 MGHDK and CDR2 SYGVNS. J lost 3 bases, V lost 6 bases, and 6 bases had no gene match. The full variable domain, rest sourced from reference TRBV25-1 and TRBJ2-2, is EADIYQTPRYLVIGTGKKITLECSQTMGHDKMYWYQQDPGMELHLIHYSYGVNSTEKGDLSSESTVSRIRTEHFPLTLESARPSHTSQYLCASSRTGRYTGELFFGEGSRLTVL.

The chain uses TRBV18 and TRBJ2-7; D is perhaps TRBD1 (5 bases). V shed 6 bases and J shed 2 bases, with 11 bases lying between them. There are 13 residues in the CDR3. The germline V gene encodes CDR1 KGHSH and CDR2 LQKENI. CDR3 nucleotide sequence: TGTGCCAGCTCCCAGGGCCACGCCTACGAGCAGTACTTC. Protein: CASSQGHAYEQYF.

With respect to this clonotype: An end of the junction differs from the germline gene, which may be a read error. V and J are TRBV5-1 and TRBJ2-3; 11 bases fit TRBD2. CDR3 size: 16 residues. Germline assignment: CDR1 SGHRS and CDR2 YFSETQ. The CDR3 DNA reads TGCGCCAGCAGCTTGCTAGCGGGGGGCCCCACAGATAAGCAGTATTTT. Protein sequence: CASSLLAGGPTDKQYF.

This chain joins TRBV7-2 and TRBJ2-5, with a possible D match to TRBD2 (5 bases). With 1 base removed from V and 2 bases from J, the gap between germline ends came to 14 bases. Germline V gene lookup returns CDR1 SGHTA and CDR2 FQGNSA. The CDR3 covers 16 residues. The CDR3 region is CASSLGPSGSQETQYF. DNA of the CDR3: TGTGCCAGCAGCTTAGGGCCGTCGGGAAGTCAAGAGACCCAGTACTTC.

This clonotype showed up just a few times. CDR3 sequence reads: CASSLGGGSYNSPLHF. The CDR3 nucleotides read TGTGCCAGCAGCTTAGGCGGGGGCTCCTATAATTCACCCCTCCACTTT. The rearrangement uses TRBV7-9 and TRBJ1-6; TRBD1 might be the D (5 bases). V was clipped by 1 base and J by 0 bases, with 7 bases between them. This CDR3 region has 16 residues. CDR1 SEHNR and CDR2 FQNEAQ come from the germline V gene (reference sequence).

This clonotype was found a few times. The rearrangement uses TRBV18 and TRBJ2-7; D is ambiguous. The CDR3 loop spans 15 amino acids. Per the germline V gene, CDR1 is KGHSH and CDR2 is LQKENI. V lost 5 bases and J 2 bases, leaving 16 bases between the germline ends. The CDR3 DNA reads as TGTGCCAGCTCAAGAGCCTCGCAGTCAACCTACGAGCAGTACTTC. It specifies CASSRASQSTYEQYF.

The chain employs TRBV2 and TRBJ2-3; 7 bases line up with TRBD1. Germline trimming cut 5 bases from V and 2 bases from J; bases unmatched to any gene: 4. Germline V gives CDR1 SNHLY, CDR2 FYNNEI. The CDR3 spans 14 residues. DNA of the CDR3: TGTGCCAGCAGTTACAGGGGATCCACAGATACGCAGTATTTT. The encoded protein is CASSYRGSTDTQYF.

The genes are TRBV20-1 and TRBJ2-1; TRBD1 agrees at 9 bases. Germline loops: CDR1 DFQATT, CDR2 SNEGSKA (reference sequence). V lost 5 bases and J lost 3; bases outside the gene matches: 8. This CDR3 comprises 15 residues. The chain's CDR3 is CSASGTGSLYNEQFF. Here the CDR3 DNA reads TGCAGTGCTTCCGGGACAGGGTCTCTCTACAATGAGCAGTTCTTC.

CDR3 in DNA: TGCGCCAGCAGCTTGCAGGGCGAAACTGAAGCTTTCTTT. Residues: CASSLQGETEAFF. The V call is TRBV5-1, the J call TRBJ1-1; a possible D gene is TRBD1 (5 bases). The CDR3 spans 13 residues. Germline V CDR1 and CDR2: SGHRS, YFSETQ. The ends were cut back, 1 base at V and 5 bases at J, with 9 bases in the middle.

CDR3 DNA sequence: TGCGCCAGCAGCCACGGTCGCTACAGGGGTTTCGATACGCAGTATTTT. Translated: CASSHGRYRGFDTQYF. The chain couples TRBV5-1 to TRBJ2-3; 7 nucleotides align to TRBD1. Germline CDR1 reads SGHRS; CDR2 reads YFSETQ. Trimming at V came to 4 bases and at J to 6 bases, leaving 14 bases not matched to a gene. This CDR3 has 16 amino acids.